This passage covers 14 T cell receptor beta chains from one sample sequenced in a study of cytomegalovirus exposure and HLA in healthy donors. TCRdb's table, derived via immunoSEQ multiplex PCR, lists solely in-frame clones and lacks some. The repertoire holds 250,000 to 400,000 clones, with approximately 85% as singletons. Sequencing was performed on PBMCs. All receptors come from a man aged 25 to 40 in good health and CMV-seronegative.

CDR3 DNA: TGTGCCAGCACCCCACCGGGTAGAATGAACAATGAGCAGTTCTTC. Translation: CASTPPGRMNNEQFF. The V and J genes are TRBV6-5 and TRBJ2-1; no reliable D call. The CDR3 runs 15 residues. V shed 7 bases and J shed 5 bases, with 18 bases lying between them. Germline CDR1 is MNHEY and CDR2 is SVGAGI.

The chain employs TRBV5-1 and TRBJ2-5; a weak D match, TRBD1 (6 bases). The CDR3 is 19 amino acids. Germline V gene data show CDR1 as SGHRS and CDR2 as YFSETQ. Trimming removed 0 bases from V and 1 base from J, with 22 bases in between. The CDR3 spells CASSLGTSRGKGFQETQYF. CDR3 bases: TGCGCCAGCAGCTTGGGGACATCCAGGGGTAAGGGGTTCCAAGAGACCCAGTACTTC.

The rearrangement links TRBV11-2 to TRBJ2-5; 7 bases line up with TRBD1. This CDR3 region has 13 residues. CDR1 is SGHAT and CDR2 is FQNNGV in the germline V gene. V lost 8 bases to trimming and J lost 2 bases; unmatched junction nucleotides: 5. CDR3 protein: CASCRQGQETQYF. CDR3 bases: TGTGCCAGCTGTCGACAGGGTCAAGAGACCCAGTACTTC.

The gene calls are TRBV5-4 and TRBJ2-2; D gene ambiguous. There are 16 residues in the CDR3. Trimming cost V 0 bases and J 1 base, with 10 bases left between them. CDR1 is SGHNT, CDR2 YYREEE, per germline (reference sequence). The CDR3 sequence is CASSLVSGQNTGELFF. The CDR3, as DNA: TGTGCCAGCAGCTTGGTCTCTGGGCAGAACACCGGGGAGCTGTTTTTT.

The chain joins TRBV2 to TRBJ1-2; D uncertain. Germline CDR1 reads SNHLY; CDR2 reads FYNNEI. Trimming pared 7 bases from V and 2 bases from J, leaving 11 bases between. CDR3 length equals 13 residues. The CDR3 sequence: CASIRGGNYGYTF. In DNA, the CDR3 is TGTGCCAGCATCAGAGGCGGGAACTATGGCTACACCTTC.

The chain recombines TRBV5-1 with TRBJ2-7; D unclear. The ends were cut back, 1 base at V and 2 bases at J, with 10 bases in the middle. The length of the CDR3 is 14 residues. CDR1 and CDR2 from the germline V gene are SGHRS and YFSETQ. The CDR3 reads CASSLSGRAYEQYF. The CDR3 nucleotides read TGCGCCAGCAGCTTGTCTGGTCGCGCCTACGAGCAGTACTTC.

The V call is TRBV27, the J call TRBJ2-5; 9 positions match TRBD2. Per the germline V gene, CDR1 is MNHEY and CDR2 is SMNVEV (reference sequence). This CDR3 is 14 amino acids long. The trim removed 6 bases at V and 4 bases at J, leaving 6 bases unmatched. The CDR3 region has the DNA TGTGCCAGCAGGTCCAGCGGGGGGCCAGAGACCCAGTACTTC. Its protein product is CASRSSGGPETQYF.

The rearrangement joins TRBV5-4 to TRBJ2-5, with 7 bases matching TRBD1. V trimming: 4 bases; J trimming: 8 bases; junction bases outside the gene matches: 5. This CDR3 is built from 12 residues. CDR1 SGHNT and CDR2 YYREEE come from the germline V gene (reference sequence). The CDR3 region has the DNA TGTGCCAGCAGCCGGGACAGTCGAACCCAGTACTTC. It yields the protein CASSRDSRTQYF.

The chain joins TRBV18 to TRBJ2-5, with D tentatively TRBD2 (5 bases). The CDR3 is 13 residues long. V lost 6 bases and J 1 base, leaving 9 bases between the germline ends. CDR1 and CDR2 (germline): KGHSH, LQKENI. The CDR3 sequence is CASSWGVQETQYF. CDR3 nucleotide sequence: TGTGCCAGCTCCTGGGGAGTCCAAGAGACCCAGTACTTC.

The chain is built from TRBV25-1 and TRBJ1-6; 7 bases fit TRBD1. This CDR3 is built from 14 residues. J gave up 10 bases and V 6 bases, and 9 bases lay outside the gene matches. Germline assignment: CDR1 MGHDK and CDR2 SYGVNS. CDR3 nucleotide sequence: TGTGCCAGCAGCCTACAGGGGTTTGGGTCACCCCTCCACTTT. This gives the protein CASSLQGFGSPLHF.

Here the CDR3 DNA reads TGTGCTAGTGGTTTCGGTCAGGGGGTTCTCCACGAGCAGTACTTC. It codes for CASGFGQGVLHEQYF. The chain joins TRBV12-5 to TRBJ2-7; 7 nucleotides line up with TRBD1. V dropped 3 bases and J dropped 5; count of bases not matched to a gene: 10. The CDR3 covers 15 residues. CDR1 is LGHNT and CDR2 is FRNRAP in the germline V gene.

J is TRBJ2-3 and V is TRBV14; tentative D call: TRBD2 (6 bases). V was shortened by 5 bases and J by 7 bases, with 13 bases between the two germline ends. The CDR3 covers 13 residues. Germline V CDR1 and CDR2: SGHDN, FVKESK. The CDR3, as DNA: TGTGCCAGCAGCACCCGACTAGACCATACGCAGTATTTT. It codes for CASSTRLDHTQYF. Together with reference TRBV14 and TRBJ2-3, the CDR3 gives the full variable domain: EAGVTQFPSHSVIEKGQTVTLRCDPISGHDNLYWYRRVMGKEIKFLLHFVKESKQDESGMPNNRFLAERTGGTYSTLKVQPAELEDSGVYFCASSTRLDHTQYFGPGTRLTVL.

This rearrangement joins TRBV27 to TRBJ2-7, with 9 positions matching TRBD1. The V gene's germline CDR1 is MNHEY and CDR2 SMNVEV (reference sequence). The CDR3 has 15 amino acids. With 3 bases clipped from V and 3 bases from J, the junction kept 6 bases outside the gene matches. This chain's CDR3 is CASSFSGTGYYEQYF. The CDR3 nucleotides read TGTGCCAGCAGTTTCTCCGGGACAGGGTACTACGAGCAGTACTTC.

The chain recombines TRBV5-1 with TRBJ1-5, with D perhaps TRBD1 (6 bases). This CDR3 contains 14 residues. Between the trimmed V and J ends, which lost 3 bases and 4 bases, there was a span of 11 bases. CDR1 and CDR2 (germline): SGHRS, YFSETQ. The CDR3 sequence is CASSSGQFNQPQHF. For the CDR3, the DNA is TGCGCCAGCAGCTCAGGACAGTTTAATCAGCCCCAGCATTTT.